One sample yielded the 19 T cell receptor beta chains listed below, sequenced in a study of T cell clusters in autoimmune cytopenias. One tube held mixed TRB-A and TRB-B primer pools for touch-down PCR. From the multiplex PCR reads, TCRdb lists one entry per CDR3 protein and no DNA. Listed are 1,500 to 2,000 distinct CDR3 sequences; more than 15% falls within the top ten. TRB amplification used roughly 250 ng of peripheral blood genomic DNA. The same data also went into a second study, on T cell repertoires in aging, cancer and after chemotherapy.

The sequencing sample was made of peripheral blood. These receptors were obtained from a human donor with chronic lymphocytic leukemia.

The CDR3 sequence: CASSLQGWEQYF. The rearrangement joins TRBV5-8 to TRBJ2-7; checking the TCRdb D call of TRBD1 is not possible without DNA. The CDR3 covers 12 residues. Germline values: CDR1 SGHTS, CDR2 YDEGEE.

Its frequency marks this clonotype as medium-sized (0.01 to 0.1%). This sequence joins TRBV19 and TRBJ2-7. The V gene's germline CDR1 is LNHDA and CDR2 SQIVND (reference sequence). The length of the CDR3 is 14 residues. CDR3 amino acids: CASSSNQYLYEQYF. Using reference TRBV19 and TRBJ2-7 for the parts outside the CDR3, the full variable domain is DGGITQSPKYLFRKEGQNVTLSCEQNLNHDAMYWYRQDPGQGLRLIYYSQIVNDFQKGDIAEGYSVSREKKESFPLTVTSAQKNPTAFYLCASSSNQYLYEQYFGPGTRLTVT.

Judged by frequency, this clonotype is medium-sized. CDR3 residues: CASSRPLGLAGGPGETQYF. V is TRBV12-3 or TRBV12-4 and J is TRBJ2-5; TCRdb calls TRBD2, which cannot be checked without DNA. The CDR3 is 19 amino acids.

Here the CDR3 reads CASSVDGQFGYTF. The chain carries TRBV9 and TRBJ1-2; TCRdb names TRBD1, which stays unverified in the absence of DNA. CDR1 and CDR2 (germline): SGDLS, YYNGEE. CDR3 size: 13 residues.

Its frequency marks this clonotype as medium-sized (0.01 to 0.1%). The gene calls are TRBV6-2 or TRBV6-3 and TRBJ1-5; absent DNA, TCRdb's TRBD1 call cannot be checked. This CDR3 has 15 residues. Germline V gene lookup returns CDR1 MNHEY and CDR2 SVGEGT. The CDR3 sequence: CASSYWTGLSQPQHF.

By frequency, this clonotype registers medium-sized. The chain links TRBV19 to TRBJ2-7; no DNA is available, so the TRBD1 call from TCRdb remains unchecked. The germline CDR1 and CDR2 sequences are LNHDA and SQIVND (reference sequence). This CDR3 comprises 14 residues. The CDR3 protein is CASSIAPGTYEQYF.

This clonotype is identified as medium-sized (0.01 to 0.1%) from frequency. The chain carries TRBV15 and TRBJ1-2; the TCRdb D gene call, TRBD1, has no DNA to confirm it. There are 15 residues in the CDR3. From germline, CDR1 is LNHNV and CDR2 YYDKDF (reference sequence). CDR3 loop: CATSTETGPLYGYTF.

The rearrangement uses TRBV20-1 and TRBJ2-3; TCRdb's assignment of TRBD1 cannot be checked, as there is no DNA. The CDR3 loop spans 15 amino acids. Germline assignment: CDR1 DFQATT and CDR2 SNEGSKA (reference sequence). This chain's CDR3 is CSATVTGTSTDTQYF.

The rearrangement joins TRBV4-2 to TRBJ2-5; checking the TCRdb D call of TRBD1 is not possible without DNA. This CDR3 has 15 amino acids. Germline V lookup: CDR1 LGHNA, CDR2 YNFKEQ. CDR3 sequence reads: CASSQVDRGQETQYF.

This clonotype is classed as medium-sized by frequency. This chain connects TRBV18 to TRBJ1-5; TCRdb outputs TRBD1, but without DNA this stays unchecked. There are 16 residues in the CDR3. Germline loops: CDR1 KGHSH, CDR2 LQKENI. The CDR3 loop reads CASSPGGQGRNQPQHF. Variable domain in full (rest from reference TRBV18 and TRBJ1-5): NAGVMQNPRHLVRRRGQEARLRCSPMKGHSHVYWYRQLPEEGLKFMVYLQKENIIDESGMPKERFSAEFPKEGPSILRIQQVVRGDSAAYFCASSPGGQGRNQPQHFGDGTRLSIL.

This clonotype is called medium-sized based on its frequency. CDR3 amino acids: CASSPQLGGAGNTIYF. The chain recombines TRBV5-5 with TRBJ1-3; without DNA, the TCRdb call of TRBD1 cannot be checked. Germline V gene lookup returns CDR1 SGHKS and CDR2 YYEKEE (reference sequence). This CDR3 region has 16 residues. The variable domain in full, completed from reference TRBV5-5 and TRBJ1-3, reads DAGVTQSPTHLIKTRGQQVTLRCSPISGHKSVSWYQQVLGQGPQFIFQYYEKEERGRGNFPDRFSARQFPNYSSELNVNALLLGDSALYLCASSPQLGGAGNTIYFGEGSWLTVV.

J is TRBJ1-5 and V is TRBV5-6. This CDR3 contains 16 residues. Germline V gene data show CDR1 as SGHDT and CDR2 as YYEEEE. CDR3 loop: CASSSGGRISNQPQHF.

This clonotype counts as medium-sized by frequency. The CDR3 region is CASSRTEVDEKLFF. The genes are TRBV18 and TRBJ1-4. The germline gives CDR1 KGHSH, CDR2 LQKENI. This CDR3 has 14 residues.

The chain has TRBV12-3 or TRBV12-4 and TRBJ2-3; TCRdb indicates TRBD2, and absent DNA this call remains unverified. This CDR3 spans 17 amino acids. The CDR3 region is CASSLTASGGGTDTQYF.

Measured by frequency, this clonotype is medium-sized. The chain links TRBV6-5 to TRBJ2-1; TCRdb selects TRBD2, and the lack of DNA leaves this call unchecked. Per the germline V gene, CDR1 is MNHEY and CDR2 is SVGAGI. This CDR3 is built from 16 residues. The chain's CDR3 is CASSRGTSWSYNEQFF.

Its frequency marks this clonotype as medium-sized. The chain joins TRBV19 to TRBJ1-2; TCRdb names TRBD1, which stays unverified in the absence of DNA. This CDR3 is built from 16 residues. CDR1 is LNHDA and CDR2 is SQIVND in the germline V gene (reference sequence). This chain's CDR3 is CASSIRGTGRGSGYTF.

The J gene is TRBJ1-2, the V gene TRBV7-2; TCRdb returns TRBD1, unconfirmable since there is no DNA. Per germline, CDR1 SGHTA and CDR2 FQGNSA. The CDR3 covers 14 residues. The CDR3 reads CASSPTGVGYGYTF.

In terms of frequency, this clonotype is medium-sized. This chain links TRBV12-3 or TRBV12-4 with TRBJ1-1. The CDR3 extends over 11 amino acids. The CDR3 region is CASSLGTEAFF.

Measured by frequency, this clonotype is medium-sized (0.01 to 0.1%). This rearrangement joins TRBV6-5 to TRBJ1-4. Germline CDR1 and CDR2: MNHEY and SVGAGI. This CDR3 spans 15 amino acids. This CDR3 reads CASSPADSTNEKLFF.